These T cell receptor beta chains were read from a single sample in a study of CD8+ T cells in alopecia areata. Clones were sequenced by immunoSEQ multiplex PCR, and TCRdb holds only the in-frame ones, with some missing. The sample lists some 45,000 clones; over 85% were seen once. The source was CD8+ T cells sorted from blood, collected at week 24, from a patient treated with tofacitinib. The source of these receptors is a human donor with alopecia areata. Each CDR3 is given with its conserved first and last residue. The order of the fields is V gene, D gene, J gene, CDR3 length, clone size, CDR3 protein, CDR3 DNA. D genes are given only for firm matches. Clone size is given for some rows only: seen once, a few or many times, or a class if the clone is expanded.

>TRBV28|-|TRBJ2-5|14|-
CASSARQSLETQYF
TGTGCCAGCAGTGCCCGACAGTCTTTGGAGACCCAGTACTTC
>TRBV6-5|-|TRBJ1-5|14|few
CASSERMEGQPQHF
TGTGCCAGCAGTGAGCGCATGGAAGGTCAGCCCCAGCATTTT
>TRBV29-1|-|TRBJ2-5|15|-
CSVEWREDYRETQYF
TGCAGCGTTGAATGGAGGGAGGATTATAGAGAGACCCAGTACTTC
>TRBV28|-|TRBJ2-5|16|-
CASSWDQAGLSETQYF
TGTGCCAGCAGTTGGGACCAGGCGGGGCTTTCAGAGACCCAGTACTTC
>TRBV5-1|TRBD1|TRBJ1-1|14|-
CASSRVDRDTEAFF
TGCGCCAGCAGCCGTGTTGACAGGGACACTGAAGCTTTCTTT
>TRBV5-1|-|TRBJ2-7|13|-
CASSFQVRREQYF
TGCGCCAGCAGCTTCCAGGTCCGGAGGGAGCAGTACTTC
>TRBV27|-|TRBJ2-7|15|-
CASSLTGVPFHEQYF
TGTGCCAGCAGCTTGACGGGGGTTCCCTTCCACGAGCAGTACTTC
>TRBV27|-|TRBJ2-2|12|once
CASSVLSGELFF
TGTGCCAGCAGTGTATTATCCGGGGAGCTGTTTTTT
>TRBV6-5|-|TRBJ2-6|16|-
CASSLVGNSGANVLTF
TGTGCCAGCAGTTTGGTAGGGAACTCTGGGGCCAACGTCCTGACTTTC
>TRBV6-5|TRBD1|TRBJ2-1|15|-
CASSRGTGRINEQFF
TGTGCCAGCAGTCGTGGGACAGGGAGAATCAATGAGCAGTTCTTC
>TRBV7-9|TRBD1|TRBJ2-7|14|-
CASSYSGTGGEQYF
TGTGCCAGCAGCTACTCCGGGACAGGGGGCGAGCAGTACTTC
>TRBV29-1|-|TRBJ2-3|15|-
CSVERSGLVGDTQYF
TGCAGCGTTGAACGATCCGGGTTAGTTGGAGATACGCAGTATTTT
>TRBV5-6|TRBD2|TRBJ2-3|13|-
CASRRGGTDTQYF
TGTGCCAGCAGGCGGGGGGGCACAGATACGCAGTATTTT
>TRBV4-1|-|TRBJ2-7|16|-
CASSQGVGQPSYEQYF
TGCGCCAGCAGCCAAGGGGTAGGACAGCCGTCCTACGAGCAGTACTTC
>TRBV7-9|-|TRBJ1-4|16|-
CASSSGHIATNEKLFF
TGTGCCAGCAGTTCGGGACACATAGCAACTAATGAAAAACTGTTTTTT
>TRBV27|-|TRBJ2-7|13|-
CASSLVGSYEQYF
TGTGCCAGCAGTTTGGTGGGATCCTACGAGCAGTACTTC
>TRBV21-1|-|TRBJ1-6|13|-
CASRDRGRGPLHF
TGTGCCAGCAGGGACAGGGGGCGCGGGCCCCTCCACTTT
>TRBV7-9|TRBD1|TRBJ2-2|16|-
CASSPRQGPASGELFF
TGTGCCAGCAGCCCCAGACAGGGCCCGGCGTCCGGGGAGCTGTTTTTT
>TRBV7-9|TRBD1|TRBJ2-7|15|-
CASSQLGTGKDEQYF
TGTGCCAGCAGCCAACTAGGGACAGGTAAAGACGAGCAGTACTTC
>TRBV2|TRBD1|TRBJ2-5|16|-
CASNPGTGGLAETQYF
TGTGCCAGCAATCCGGGGACAGGGGGCCTCGCCGAGACCCAGTACTTC
>TRBV7-9|TRBD2|TRBJ2-7|15|-
CASSIQRGGPYEQYF
TGTGCCAGCAGCATCCAGCGGGGGGGCCCTTACGAGCAGTACTTC
>TRBV4-2|TRBD1|TRBJ2-1|13|-
CAGAGTVGNEQFF
TGTGCCGGAGCCGGGACAGTAGGAAATGAGCAGTTCTTC
>TRBV6-6|-|TRBJ2-7|16|-
CASKETPGLDSYEQYF
TGTGCCAGCAAAGAGACACCGGGCCTGGACTCCTACGAGCAGTACTTC
>TRBV6-4|-|TRBJ2-3|14|-
CASSDGLPTDTQYF
TGTGCCAGCAGTGACGGACTCCCCACAGATACGCAGTATTTT
>TRBV29-1|-|TRBJ2-3|15|-
CSVEGQAEWTDTQYF
TGCAGCGTTGAAGGACAGGCGGAATGGACAGATACGCAGTATTTT
>TRBV29-1|TRBD2|TRBJ2-7|13|-
CSVVGGGPYEQYF
TGCAGCGTTGTTGGCGGGGGTCCGTACGAGCAGTACTTC
>TRBV29-1|-|TRBJ2-7|13|-
CSARRDVSYEQYF
TGCAGCGCCCGCCGGGACGTGTCCTACGAGCAGTACTTC
>TRBV5-1|-|TRBJ2-7|14|-
CASSLHQVRIEQYF
TGCGCCAGCAGCTTGCACCAGGTACGGATCGAGCAGTACTTC
>TRBV9|TRBD2|TRBJ2-1|16|-
CASSVAAGGTYNEQFF
TGTGCCAGCAGTGTAGCAGCGGGGGGGACCTACAATGAGCAGTTCTTC
>TRBV7-9|TRBD1|TRBJ2-7|14|once
CASSLRDSLYEQYF
TGTGCCAGCAGCTTAAGGGACAGCCTCTACGAGCAGTACTTC
>TRBV7-8|-|TRBJ2-7|14|-
CASSDGLALYEQYF
TGTGCCAGCAGCGACGGACTCGCGCTCTACGAGCAGTACTTC
>TRBV5-4|-|TRBJ2-6|17|few
CASSLGTSGSGANVLTF
TGTGCCAGCAGCTTGGGGACATCAGGCTCTGGGGCCAACGTCCTGACTTTC
>TRBV29-1|-|TRBJ2-1|15|-
CSVEGLQNPHNEQFF
TGCAGCGTCGAGGGTTTACAAAATCCCCACAATGAGCAGTTCTTC
>TRBV19|-|TRBJ2-2|12|-
CASFGGPGELFF
TGTGCCAGCTTTGGAGGGCCCGGGGAGCTGTTTTTT
>TRBV29-1|-|TRBJ2-1|11|-
CSVEDTAGVFF
TGCAGCGTTGAAGATACTGCAGGGGTCTTCTTC
>TRBV6-6|TRBD1|TRBJ1-4|15|-
CASSSTGGPHEKLFF
TGTGCCAGCAGTTCGACAGGGGGACCTCATGAAAAACTGTTTTTT
>TRBV6-5|TRBD1|TRBJ2-1|15|-
CASSLDRDPYNEQFF
TGTGCCAGCAGTTTGGACAGGGACCCCTACAATGAGCAGTTCTTC
>TRBV29-1|-|TRBJ2-1|12|-
CSVEGERGEQFF
TGCAGCGTTGAAGGCGAGCGTGGTGAGCAGTTCTTC
>TRBV27|-|TRBJ1-1|15|-
CASSLGPPHRTEAFF
TGTGCCAGCAGTTTGGGCCCACCCCATCGGACTGAAGCTTTCTTT
>TRBV19|-|TRBJ2-1|12|-
CASTSYHNEQFF
TGTGCCAGTACCTCCTACCACAATGAGCAGTTCTTC
>TRBV28|TRBD1|TRBJ2-1|15|-
CASTRTGSRWNEQFF
TGTGCCAGCACCAGGACAGGGTCGAGGTGGAATGAGCAGTTCTTC